These 26 T cell receptor beta chains were all obtained from the same sample, sequenced in a study of blood T cell repertoires in COVID-19. Measured with immunoSEQ multiplex PCR; TCRdb has only the in-frame clones, and not every one. The sample records about 310,000 clones, around 89% being singletons. Specimen: PBMCs or T cells enriched from blood (not recorded which). The receptors come from a woman in her forties who had recovered from COVID-19.

The CDR3 spells CATSRAEGQTDTQYF. The CDR3 region has the DNA TGTGCCACCAGCAGAGCAGAGGGTCAAACAGATACGCAGTATTTT. The genes are TRBV15 and TRBJ2-3, with D maybe TRBD2 (5 bases). This CDR3 contains 15 residues. V shed 1 base and J shed 3 bases, with 11 bases lying between them. Germline CDR1 LNHNV, CDR2 YYDKDF (reference sequence).

This chain connects TRBV9 to TRBJ1-2; TRBD1 agrees at 7 bases. The CDR3 extends over 14 amino acids. Germline CDR1 is SGDLS and CDR2 is YYNGEE. The junction had 4 bases not matched to a gene; V was cut back by 4 bases and J by 1 base. The CDR3 loop reads CASSPRQGNYGYTF. The CDR3 nucleotides read TGTGCCAGCAGCCCCCGACAGGGTAACTATGGCTACACCTTC.

This chain links TRBV11-2 with TRBJ2-6; no firm D call. Trimming removed 7 bases from V and 3 bases from J, with 7 bases in between. CDR1 is SGHAT, CDR2 FQNNGV, per germline. There are 13 residues in the CDR3. CDR3 bases: TGTGCCAGCATGGTCGGTGGGGCCAACGTCCTGACTTTC. Protein: CASMVGGANVLTF.

The chain uses TRBV6-2 or TRBV6-3 and TRBJ2-2; tentative D call: TRBD2 (6 bases). Germline V lookup: CDR1 MNHEY, CDR2 SVGEGT. The CDR3 length is 15 residues. Deletions cut 5 bases from V and 3 bases from J, with 13 bases between. The CDR3 DNA reads TGTGCCAGCAGTGGGACTTCCGCTTACACCGGGGAGCTGTTTTTT. This translates into CASSGTSAYTGELFF.

This clone was detected once. The V call is TRBV6-2 or TRBV6-3, the J call TRBJ2-1, with 10 bases aligning to TRBD2. The CDR3 has 16 amino acids. CDR1 and CDR2 (germline): MNHEY, SVGEGT. V gave up 6 bases and J gave up 0 bases; unmatched junction bases: 5. The CDR3 coding sequence is TGTGCCAGCAGCCTAAGACTAGCGGGCTCCTACAATGAGCAGTTCTTC. Translating gives CASSLRLAGSYNEQFF.

This clone was observed a single time. CDR3 sequence: CASSTFGPTEAFF. The CDR3 bases are TGTGCCAGCAGTACCTTCGGTCCGACTGAAGCTTTCTTT. The chain combines TRBV12-3 or TRBV12-4 with TRBJ1-1; D not resolved. The V end lost 5 bases, the J end lost 5 bases, and 12 bases lay between the germline ends. The CDR3 contains 13 residues.

The chain recombines TRBV4-2 with TRBJ2-5; TRBD2 matches 10 bases. This CDR3 region has 19 residues. Germline V gene sequence: CDR1 LGHNA, CDR2 YNFKEQ. The V and J ends lost 0 bases and 2 bases, in that order; junction bases with no gene match: 12. CDR3: CASSQDYSGRRVGQETQYF. The CDR3 DNA is TGTGCCAGCAGCCAAGATTATAGCGGGAGGAGGGTGGGGCAAGAGACCCAGTACTTC.

This chain links TRBV30 with TRBJ2-7; the match to TRBD1 covers 9 bases. Germline CDR1 reads GTSNPN; CDR2 reads SVGIG (reference sequence). This CDR3 is 14 amino acids long. The ends lost 1 base at V and 2 bases at J; junction bases unmatched: 3. The CDR3 region is CAWSATGGTYEQYF. The CDR3 DNA is TGTGCCTGGAGTGCAACAGGGGGCACCTACGAGCAGTACTTC. Using reference TRBV30 and TRBJ2-7 for the parts outside the CDR3, the full variable domain is SQTIHQWPATLVQPVGSPLSLECTVEGTSNPNLYWYRQAAGRGLQLLFYSVGIGQISSEVPQNLSASRPQDRQFILSSKKLLLSDSGFYLCAWSATGGTYEQYFGPGTRLTVT.

The rearrangement links TRBV30 to TRBJ2-2, with 13 bases matching TRBD2. This CDR3 has 17 amino acids. Germline V gives CDR1 GTSNPN, CDR2 SVGIG (reference sequence). The V and J ends lost 3 bases and 3 bases, in that order; junction bases with no gene match: 7. The chain's CDR3 is CAWSKLAGGPYTGELFF. In DNA, the CDR3 is TGTGCCTGGAGCAAACTAGCGGGGGGGCCTTACACCGGGGAGCTGTTTTTT.

The J gene is TRBJ2-4, the V gene TRBV3-1 (or the pseudogene TRBV3-2), with a tentative D call TRBD2 (5 bases). Trimming left V 4 bases short and J 11 bases short, with 15 bases between. CDR1 and CDR2 (germline): LGHDT, YNNKEL (reference sequence). The CDR3 has 13 residues. The CDR3 region has the DNA TGTGCCAGCAGCCCCCCGGAGGCGAGGGTTCAGTACTTC. It yields the protein CASSPPEARVQYF.

J is TRBJ1-6 and V is TRBV7-2; the match to TRBD1 covers 10 bases. This CDR3 spans 17 amino acids. V lost 0 bases to trimming and J lost 9 bases; unmatched junction nucleotides: 8. Germline lookup yields CDR1 SGHTA and CDR2 FQGNSA. DNA of the CDR3: TGTGCCAGCAGCTTAGCTGCTCCGGGACAGGGGTCTTCACCCCTCCACTTT. Protein sequence: CASSLAAPGQGSSPLHF.

This clone was recorded only once. V is TRBV19 and J is TRBJ1-4; 7 bases are a match to TRBD1. Germline lookup yields CDR1 LNHDA and CDR2 SQIVND (reference sequence). This CDR3 spans 13 amino acids. With V trimmed by 4 bases and J by 8 bases, 4 bases remained unmatched. The CDR3 nucleotides are TGTGCCAGTAGTAGCGGGACAGCCGAAAAACTGTTTTTT. It codes for CASSSGTAEKLFF.

The CDR3 DNA is TGTGCCAGCAGGCTGGACTTTAACAACAATGAGCAGTTCTTC. Its translation: CASRLDFNNNEQFF. The V gene is TRBV6-4, the J gene TRBJ2-1, with D possibly matching TRBD2 (5 bases). The CDR3 has 14 residues. The V gene's germline CDR1 is MRHNA and CDR2 SNTAGT. Trimming took 6 bases from V and 5 from J, leaving 14 bases between them.

This chain joins TRBV7-9 and TRBJ2-1; no clear D. This CDR3 spans 14 amino acids. V was clipped by 7 bases and J by 1 base, with 11 bases between them. Germline V lookup: CDR1 SEHNR, CDR2 FQNEAQ (reference sequence). CDR3 residues: CASMRQFSYNEQFF. The CDR3, as DNA: TGTGCCAGCATGAGGCAGTTTTCCTACAATGAGCAGTTCTTC.

V and J are TRBV18 and TRBJ2-5; the D is unclear. Trimming removed 3 bases at V and 9 bases at J, with 17 bases between. CDR3 length: 14 amino acids. CDR1 and CDR2 from the germline V gene are KGHSH and LQKENI. The CDR3 loop reads CASSPRPTPQAQYF. The CDR3 nucleotides read TGTGCCAGCTCACCCCGCCCTACTCCGCAAGCCCAGTACTTC.

A few counts support this clone. The chain carries TRBV7-2 and TRBJ1-2, with 9 bases identical to TRBD1. Germline V gene sequence: CDR1 SGHTA, CDR2 FQGNSA. The junction had 5 bases not matched to a gene; V was cut back by 5 bases and J by 4 bases. The CDR3 runs 14 residues. The CDR3 reads CASSPQTGGYGYTF. The CDR3 bases are TGTGCCAGCAGCCCTCAGACAGGGGGCTATGGCTACACCTTC.

The chain carries TRBV29-1 and TRBJ1-1; possible D gene TRBD1, 6 bases. Trimming stripped 5 bases from V and 4 bases from J, with 8 bases between. Germline V lookup: CDR1 SQVTM, CDR2 ANQGSEA. CDR3 length: 11 amino acids. The CDR3, as DNA: TGCAGCGTTCCCAGGGGCACTGAAGCTTTCTTT. Translated, it gives CSVPRGTEAFF.

V gene TRBV20-1 combines with J gene TRBJ2-7, with TRBD2 matching 15 bases. Germline loops: CDR1 DFQATT, CDR2 SNEGSKA (reference sequence). V was pared by 3 bases and J by 6 bases, with 18 bases of the junction left unmatched. This CDR3 has 19 residues. The CDR3 sequence: CSASRSFWTSGREGSEQYF. The CDR3 DNA reads TGCAGTGCTAGTCGAAGTTTTTGGACTAGCGGGAGGGAAGGAAGCGAGCAGTACTTC.

In this sample, this clone turned up a few times. The rearrangement joins TRBV9 to TRBJ1-5; D unclear. CDR1 and CDR2 (germline): SGDLS, YYNGEE. The CDR3 length is 15 residues. Deletions cut 4 bases from V and 0 bases from J, with 11 bases between. Written as DNA, the CDR3 is TGTGCCAGCAGCCATAACGGTGATAGCAATCAGCCCCAGCATTTT. It encodes CASSHNGDSNQPQHF.

V usage is TRBV10-1 and J usage is TRBJ2-7; a weak D match, TRBD1 (6 bases). This CDR3 has 13 amino acids. Germline-derived CDR1 and CDR2 are WNHNN and SYGVQD (reference sequence). V lost 3 bases and J 6 bases, leaving 12 bases between the germline ends. In DNA form, the CDR3 reads TGCGCCAGCAGTGAAACAGGGCGACGCGAGCAGTACTTC. Translating it yields CASSETGRREQYF.

The rearrangement links TRBV6-5 to TRBJ2-5; 8 bases match TRBD2. The junction had 5 bases not matched to a gene; V was cut back by 6 bases and J by 5 bases. Looked up from germline, CDR1 is MNHEY and CDR2 is SVGAGI. This CDR3 is 13 amino acids long. The CDR3 here is CASRKAGVETQYF. DNA of the CDR3: TGTGCCAGCAGAAAAGCGGGAGTGGAGACCCAGTACTTC.

V is TRBV30 and J is TRBJ2-1; 10 bases map to TRBD1. Trimming removed 1 base from V and 8 bases from J; junction bases left unmatched: 8. Per germline, CDR1 GTSNPN and CDR2 SVGIG (reference sequence). The CDR3 runs to 15 residues. The DNA of the CDR3 is TGTGCCTGGAGTGCCCCCGGGACAGGGGAGTATGAGCAGTTCTTC. The encoded protein is CAWSAPGTGEYEQFF.

This chain uses TRBV6-2 or TRBV6-3 with TRBJ2-1, with D possibly being TRBD2 (6 bases). V was shortened by 6 bases and J by 5 bases, with 14 bases between the two germline ends. CDR3 length: 14 amino acids. The germline V gene encodes CDR1 MNHEY and CDR2 SVGEGT. The CDR3 protein is CASSPLPGDNEQFF. CDR3 nucleotide sequence: TGTGCCAGCAGCCCCTTACCGGGGGACAATGAGCAGTTCTTC.

J is TRBJ1-6 and V is TRBV5-1, with a weak D call TRBD1 (5 bases). Trimming stripped 5 bases from V and 7 bases from J, with 10 bases between. There are 13 residues in the CDR3. Germline assignment: CDR1 SGHRS and CDR2 YFSETQ. This chain's CDR3 is CASRQQENSPLHF. DNA for the CDR3: TGCGCCAGCAGGCAACAGGAAAATTCACCCCTCCACTTT.

The V and J genes are TRBV3-1 (or the pseudogene TRBV3-2) and TRBJ2-7; TRBD1 might be the D (6 bases). V shed 4 bases and J shed 2 bases, with 12 bases lying between them. The CDR3 length is 14 residues. Germline CDR1 and CDR2: LGHDT and YNNKEL (reference sequence). The CDR3 DNA sequence: TGTGCCAGCAGCCGGGGACACCAAACCTACGAGCAGTACTTC. This translates into CASSRGHQTYEQYF.

The chain joins TRBV4-1 to TRBJ2-2; D ambiguous. There are 16 residues in the CDR3. Germline-derived CDR1 and CDR2 are MGHRA and YSYEKL. The ends were cut back, 3 bases at V and 0 bases at J, with 11 bases in the middle. CDR3 amino acids: CASSHTPYANTGELFF. The CDR3 bases are TGCGCCAGCAGCCACACACCGTACGCGAACACCGGGGAGCTGTTTTTT.